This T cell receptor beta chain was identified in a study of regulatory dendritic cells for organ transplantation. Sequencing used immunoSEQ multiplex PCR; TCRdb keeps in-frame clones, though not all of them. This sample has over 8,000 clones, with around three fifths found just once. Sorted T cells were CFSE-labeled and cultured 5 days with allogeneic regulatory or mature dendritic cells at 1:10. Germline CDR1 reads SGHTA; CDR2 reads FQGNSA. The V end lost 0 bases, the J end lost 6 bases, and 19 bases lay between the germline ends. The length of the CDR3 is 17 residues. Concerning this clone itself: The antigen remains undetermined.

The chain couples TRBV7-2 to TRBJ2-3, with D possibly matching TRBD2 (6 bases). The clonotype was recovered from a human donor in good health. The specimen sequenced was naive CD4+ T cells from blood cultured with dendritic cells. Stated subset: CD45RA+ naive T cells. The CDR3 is CASSLAGTPGLWDTQYF. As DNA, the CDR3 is TGTGCCAGCAGCTTAGCGGGGACTCCAGGGTTATGGGATACGCAGTATTTT.